The sequence of this T cell receptor beta chain was determined in a study of T cells after yellow fever vaccination. Broader study findings: Most primary-vaccination clones reappeared after the booster (approximately 96% CD4, 75% to 90% CD8).

V dropped 10 bases and J dropped 7 bases, with 14 bases sitting between them. The CDR3 is 12 amino acids. The germline CDR1 and CDR2 sequences are ENHRY and SYGVKD. Comment on this clonotype: The antigen is unknown.

TCRdb reprocessed the 5' RACE reads with MiXCR, giving one entry per CDR3 protein. The data show 350,000 or so distinct CDR3 sequences, 7% to 9% seen once. This chain joins TRBV10-3 and TRBJ1-3; D is undetermined. This TCR derives from a man between 18 and 35 years old who received the YFV17D yellow fever vaccine. The sequenced sample was PBMCs, obtained about 49 days after the first yellow fever vaccination. The CDR3 region has the DNA TGTGCCACCCTAGCAGATGGCAACACCATATATTTT. Translating it yields CATLADGNTIYF.